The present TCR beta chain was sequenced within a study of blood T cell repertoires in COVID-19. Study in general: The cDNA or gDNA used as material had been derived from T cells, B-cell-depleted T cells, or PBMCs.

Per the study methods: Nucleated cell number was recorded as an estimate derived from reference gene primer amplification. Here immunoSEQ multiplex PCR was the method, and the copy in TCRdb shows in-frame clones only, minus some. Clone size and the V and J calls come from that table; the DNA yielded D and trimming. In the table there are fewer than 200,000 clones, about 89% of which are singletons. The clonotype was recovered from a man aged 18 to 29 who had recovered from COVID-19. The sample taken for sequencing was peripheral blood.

Here the CDR3 DNA reads TGTGCCAGCAGCTTAGTAGTCGGGGATGAGCAGTTCTTC. It codes for CASSLVVGDEQFF. This chain connects TRBV7-2 to TRBJ2-1, with D possibly being TRBD2 (5 bases). There are 13 residues in the CDR3. Trimming removed 1 base from V and 8 bases from J, with 9 bases in between. Per the germline V gene, CDR1 is SGHTA and CDR2 is FQGNSA.